This TCR beta chain was found in a study of graft-versus-host responses after intestinal transplantation. Study background: Anti-thymocyte globulin served as induction for all recipients, who then took tacrolimus and steroids for roughly 3 years. Study results and limitations: Early after transplant, HvG clones declined as circulating GvH clones peaked. Some patients had graft-donor T cell macrochimerism. In their allografts, the ratios of graft-versus-host to host-versus-graft T cell clones were high. GvH clones turned up in recipient marrow; some had shown up first in ileum or blood.

The protocol was immunoSEQ multiplex PCR, while the TCRdb copy is restricted to in-frame clones and leaves out a portion. Among around 78,000 clones listed, roughly 84% were seen once. Remarks on this clone: Its antigen is unknown.

This TCR came from a human donor who was the organ donor for an intestinal transplant. The sequenced sample was unstimulated CD8+ T cells sorted from spleen or lymph node cells, obtained before transplant.

The CDR3 coding sequence is TGTGCCTGGAGTCACGGGCCCGGTGAGCAGTTCTTC. Translating gives CAWSHGPGEQFF. The V and J genes are TRBV30 and TRBJ2-1; no clear D gene. CDR3 length equals 12 residues. Germline V gene sequence: CDR1 GTSNPN, CDR2 SVGIG (reference sequence). V lost 2 bases to trimming and J lost 9 bases, with 11 bases between them. Drawing the rest from reference TRBV30 and TRBJ2-1, the complete variable domain is SQTIHQWPATLVQPVGSPLSLECTVEGTSNPNLYWYRQAAGRGLQLLFYSVGIGQISSEVPQNLSASRPQDRQFILSSKKLLLSDSGFYLCAWSHGPGEQFFGPGTRLTVL.